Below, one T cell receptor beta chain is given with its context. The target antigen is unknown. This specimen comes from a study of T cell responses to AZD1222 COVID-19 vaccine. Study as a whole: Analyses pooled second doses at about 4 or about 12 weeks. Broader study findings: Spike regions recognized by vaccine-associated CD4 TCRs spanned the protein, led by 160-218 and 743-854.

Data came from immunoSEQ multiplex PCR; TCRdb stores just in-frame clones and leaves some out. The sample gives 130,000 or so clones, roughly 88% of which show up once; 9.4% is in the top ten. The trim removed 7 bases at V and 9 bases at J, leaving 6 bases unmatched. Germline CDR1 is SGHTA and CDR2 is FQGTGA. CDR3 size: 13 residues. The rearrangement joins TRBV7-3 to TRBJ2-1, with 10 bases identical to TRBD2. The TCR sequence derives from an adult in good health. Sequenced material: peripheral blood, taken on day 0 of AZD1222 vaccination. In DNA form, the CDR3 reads TGTGCCAGCAAAGCTAGCGGGAGTAGTGAGCAGTTCTTC. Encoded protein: CASKASGSSEQFF.